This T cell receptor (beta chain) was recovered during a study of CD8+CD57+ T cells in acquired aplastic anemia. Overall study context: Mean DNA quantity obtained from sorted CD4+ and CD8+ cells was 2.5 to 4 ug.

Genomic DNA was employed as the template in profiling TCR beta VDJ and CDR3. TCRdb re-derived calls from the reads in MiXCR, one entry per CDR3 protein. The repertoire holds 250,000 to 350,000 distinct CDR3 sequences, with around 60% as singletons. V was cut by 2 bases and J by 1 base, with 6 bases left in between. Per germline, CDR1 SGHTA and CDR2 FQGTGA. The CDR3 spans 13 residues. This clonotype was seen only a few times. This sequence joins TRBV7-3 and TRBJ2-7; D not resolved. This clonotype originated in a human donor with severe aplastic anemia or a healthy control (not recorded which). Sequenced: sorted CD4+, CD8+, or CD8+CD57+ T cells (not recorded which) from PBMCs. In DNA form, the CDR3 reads TGTGCCAGCAGCTTAGACGGTTCCTACGAGCAGTACTTC. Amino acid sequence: CASSLDGSYEQYF.